Given below is one T cell receptor (beta chain) in context. The target antigen is unknown. The entry originates in a study of cytomegalovirus exposure and HLA in healthy donors. The study, taken as a whole, reports: Most TCRs appeared rarely, but some public TCRs recurred in many donors.

A multiplex PCR was run with 60 Vbeta primers and 13 Jbeta primers. As originally analysed: Later analysis identified tens of millions of unique TCR beta chains, some 10 million shared. Profiling relied on immunoSEQ multiplex PCR, and the TCRdb table lists in-frame clones only, not all of them. V and J calls and clone size are those listed in that table; D and trimming were worked out from the DNA. The data show 150,000 to 200,000 clones, about four fifths seen once. The specimen sequenced was PBMCs. The clonotype originates from a woman between 35 and 50 years old in good health and CMV-seronegative.

Here the CDR3 DNA reads TGTGCCATCACGATGGACAGGGAGGGAAACACCATATATTTT. It yields the protein CAITMDREGNTIYF. This chain uses TRBV10-3 with TRBJ1-3; 8 positions agree with TRBD1. The trim removed 7 bases at V and 4 bases at J, leaving 6 bases unmatched. Germline V CDR1 and CDR2: ENHRY, SYGVKD. The CDR3 is made up of 14 amino acids.